The source of this T cell receptor (beta chain) is a study of Ad26.COV2.S vaccination and SARS-CoV-2 variants. Study details: Once or twice, 56 days apart, Ad26.COV2.S was delivered intramuscularly.

TCRdb keeps only in-frame clones here, not all; method: immunoSEQ multiplex PCR. The sample consists of a few hundred thousand clones, about 89% of them appearing once. The CDR3 spans 14 residues. Trimming removed 2 bases at V and 7 bases at J, with 15 bases between. Germline CDR1 and CDR2: SGHNT and YYREEE (reference sequence). As to treatment: 15 to 20 received Ad26.COV2.S at low or high dose, single or two shots; roughly 5 received placebo; per-sample allocation not given. Sample collection was performed on day 63 after the first vaccine or placebo injection. This chain connects TRBV5-4 to TRBJ1-1; no reliable D call. The sample in question was peripheral blood, obtained in a trial of Ad26.COV2.S vaccine versus placebo. This receptor was obtained from a person between 18 and 60 years old who received the Ad26.COV2.S COVID-19 vaccine or a placebo. The CDR3 protein is CASSFHASGNEAFF. The CDR3 coding sequence is TGTGCCAGCAGCTTTCACGCTTCTGGAAATGAAGCTTTCTTT.